Listed below are T cell receptor beta chains from one sample, sequenced in a study of blood T cell repertoires in COVID-19. The repertoire was sequenced with immunoSEQ multiplex PCR; TCRdb's copy has only in-frame clones and lacks some. The sample includes a few hundred thousand clones, about 86% of them seen just once. Input material: peripheral blood. Source of these receptors: a man aged 50-60 years with active or convalescent COVID-19. Each CDR3 is given with its conserved first and last residue. The D gene is left open where the match is weak. Size is stated for part of the rows, as once, few or many counts, or as a class when the clone is expanded.

TGTGCCAGCAGCCACTACAGGGCCGGCCAAGAGACCCAGTACTTC	CASSHYRAGQETQYF	TRBJ2-5	-	TRBV7-9	-
TGTGCCAGCAGTGAAAACACCTTATCCTACGAGCAGTACTTC	CASSENTLSYEQYF	TRBJ2-7	once	TRBV2	-
TGTGCCAGCACTAAAAACACCGGGGAGCTGTTTTTT	CASTKNTGELFF	TRBJ2-2	few	TRBV6-5	-
TGTGCCAGCAGCGAACGCCGGGACAGGCGCACAGATACGCAGTATTTT	CASSERRDRRTDTQYF	TRBJ2-3	-	TRBV13	TRBD1
TGTGCCTGGAGTACAACTAGGACGTCCGGGGAGCTGTTTTTT	CAWSTTRTSGELFF	TRBJ2-2	-	TRBV30	-
TGTGCCAGCTCGACACAGGGAGTTGGCCAGCCCCAGCATTTT	CASSTQGVGQPQHF	TRBJ1-5	-	TRBV18	-
TGTGCCAGCAGCGTAGAGGGGGACCCCAGGTTTAGATACGAGCAGTACTTC	CASSVEGDPRFRYEQYF	TRBJ2-7	few	TRBV9	-
TGTGCCAGTAGTATCCCCAGGGATGAGGCTTTCTTT	CASSIPRDEAFF	TRBJ1-1	-	TRBV19	-
TGTGCCAGCAGAACCCGGGACAGAGGACCGACCCAGTACTTC	CASRTRDRGPTQYF	TRBJ2-5	-	TRBV6-5	TRBD1
TGTGCCTGGAAATCCCCCCTCCTGGGACAGGGGGCCCCTGAAGCTTTCTTT	CAWKSPLLGQGAPEAFF	TRBJ1-1	-	TRBV30	TRBD1
TGCGCCAGCACCCCTCAGGGGACGGAAGGAAACACCATATATTTT	CASTPQGTEGNTIYF	TRBJ1-3	-	TRBV5-1	-
TGTGCCAGCAACGCGGGGGCCGGAAACACCATATATTTT	CASNAGAGNTIYF	TRBJ1-3	-	TRBV25-1	-
TGTGCCAGCAGCCCTTACAGGGACGGAAACACCATATATTTT	CASSPYRDGNTIYF	TRBJ1-3	-	TRBV9	-
TGTGCCAGCAGCCCCGACAGAGTTCAGGGCTACACCTTC	CASSPDRVQGYTF	TRBJ1-2	-	TRBV7-3	-
TGTGCCAGCAGCTCACCCGAAAGCCCAAATGAAAAACTGTTTTTT	CASSSPESPNEKLFF	TRBJ1-4	-	TRBV7-3	-
TGTGCCAGCAGCCATGGGACTTTCGTACCCGGGCGGGGGGACGTTCAAGAGACCCAGTACTTC	CASSHGTFVPGRGDVQETQYF	TRBJ2-5	-	TRBV7-8	TRBD2
TGTGCCAGCAGCTCAAACCTGGGGCCTTACAATGAGCAGTTCTTC	CASSSNLGPYNEQFF	TRBJ2-1	-	TRBV5-6	-
TGTGCCAGTAGTGAGGACAGGGCACAGCCCCAGCATTTT	CASSEDRAQPQHF	TRBJ1-5	-	TRBV19	TRBD1
TGTGCCAGCTCACCTGTTGCAGCGTTTAATGAAAAACTGTTTTTT	CASSPVAAFNEKLFF	TRBJ1-4	-	TRBV18	-
TGTGCCAGTAGTAATGTACTAATCACCAATCAGCCCCAGCATTTT	CASSNVLITNQPQHF	TRBJ1-5	-	TRBV19	-
TGTGCCAGCAGCTCCCAACATCGGACTAGCACAGATACGCAGTATTTT	CASSSQHRTSTDTQYF	TRBJ2-3	-	TRBV7-2	-
TGTGCCAGCACCCCCCGGGGTAGCGGGACCTACGAGCAGTACTTC	CASTPRGSGTYEQYF	TRBJ2-7	-	TRBV2	TRBD2
TGTGCCAGCAGTTTCCAGGCGGGGAATAACTATGGCTACACCTTC	CASSFQAGNNYGYTF	TRBJ1-2	-	TRBV27	-
TGTGCCAGCAGCTTACCCGGGTCAGATACGCAGTATTTT	CASSLPGSDTQYF	TRBJ2-3	once	TRBV5-4	-
TGTGCCAGCAGCTCCCGACAGGGTTTGAACACTGAAGCTTTCTTT	CASSSRQGLNTEAFF	TRBJ1-1	once	TRBV9	TRBD1
TGTGCCAGCTCACCATCTACAGGGCGGAACTATGGCTACACCTTC	CASSPSTGRNYGYTF	TRBJ1-2	-	TRBV18	-
TGTGCCAGCAGTTCGGACAGTTCCTACGAGCAGTACTTC	CASSSDSSYEQYF	TRBJ2-7	-	TRBV28	-
TGTGCCTGGAGGCCATTAGCGGGCAATGAGCAGTTCTTC	CAWRPLAGNEQFF	TRBJ2-1	-	TRBV30	TRBD2
TGCAGCATCCGGACAGGGAGCTCCTACAATGAGCAGTTCTTC	CSIRTGSSYNEQFF	TRBJ2-1	-	TRBV29-1	TRBD1
TGTGCCAGCAGCGAACTGCTCCGGGAGGGGCAGTACTTC	CASSELLREGQYF	TRBJ2-7	-	TRBV3-1/TRBV3-2	TRBD2
TGTGTCAGCGGGACAGGGCTTGCTGGGGCCAACGTCCTGACTTTC	CVSGTGLAGANVLTF	TRBJ2-6	-	TRBV7-2	TRBD1
TGTGCCAGTAGCCAGGGGGCGGCTGGAAACACCATATATTTT	CASSQGAAGNTIYF	TRBJ1-3	-	TRBV19	TRBD1
TGCAGTGCCCCCCTCAGTGGGCCCCAGCATTTT	CSAPLSGPQHF	TRBJ1-5	-	TRBV20-1	-
TGTGCCAGCAGCTTTGGACTAGCGGATCACAATGAGCAGTTCTTC	CASSFGLADHNEQFF	TRBJ2-1	-	TRBV7-8	TRBD2
TGCGCCAGCAGTGGTTTTTCGGGACTGGGTGAGCAGTTCTTC	CASSGFSGLGEQFF	TRBJ2-1	-	TRBV10-1	-
TGTGCCAGCAGTGCTCCGGGACAGATCTACGAGCAGTACTTC	CASSAPGQIYEQYF	TRBJ2-7	-	TRBV2	TRBD1
TGTGCCAGCAGTTACTCATGGACAGGGGATGGCTACACCTTC	CASSYSWTGDGYTF	TRBJ1-2	many	TRBV6-5	TRBD1
TGTGCCAGCAGTTCAGGGGCGGGGGGGGGCACTGAAGCTTTCTTT	CASSSGAGGGTEAFF	TRBJ1-1	once	TRBV27	-
TGTGCCAGCAGCCCCCGGGACAGGGATACAGAGACCCAGTACTTC	CASSPRDRDTETQYF	TRBJ2-5	-	TRBV5-5	TRBD1
TGTGCCAGCAGCCCCCGAGGGACAGGGGCCCTGAACACTGAAGCTTTCTTT	CASSPRGTGALNTEAFF	TRBJ1-1	-	TRBV6-2/TRBV6-3	TRBD1
TGCGCCAGCAGCCTCGTTTCGACAACTGGCAATCAGCCCCAGCATTTT	CASSLVSTTGNQPQHF	TRBJ1-5	-	TRBV4-1	-
TGTGCCAGCAGCTTAACGGGGGTTACGTATAATTCACCCCTCCACTTT	CASSLTGVTYNSPLHF	TRBJ1-6	-	TRBV7-9	-
TGTGCCAGCAGCCCGACAGCCGCGAACACTGAAGCTTTCTTT	CASSPTAANTEAFF	TRBJ1-1	-	TRBV7-2	-
TGTGCCATCTCGAGCGCGGGGGCATACGAAAAACTGTTTTTT	CAISSAGAYEKLFF	TRBJ1-4	once	TRBV10-3	-
TGTGCCAGCTCACCAAACTTACACGGGACAGGGGAGGCCTATGGCTACACCTTC	CASSPNLHGTGEAYGYTF	TRBJ1-2	-	TRBV18	TRBD1
TGTGCCAGTTTAGCGGGCCGCTACAATGAGCAGTTCTTC	CASLAGRYNEQFF	TRBJ2-1	once	TRBV18	TRBD2
TGTGCCTGGAGCTCTAGAGGATTTGGACAGGGAGATAATTCACCCCTCCACTTT	CAWSSRGFGQGDNSPLHF	TRBJ1-6	-	TRBV30	TRBD1
TGTGCCAGCAGTGATGGCTTTAACTCTGGAAACACCATATATTTT	CASSDGFNSGNTIYF	TRBJ1-3	-	TRBV6-1	-
TGTGCCAGCTCACCACAGGGACAGCAAGAGACCCAGTACTTC	CASSPQGQQETQYF	TRBJ2-5	-	TRBV18	TRBD1
TGTGCCAGCAGCTTCGTCCGAGAATATCTGAACACTGAAGCTTTCTTT	CASSFVREYLNTEAFF	TRBJ1-1	-	TRBV7-9	-
TGTGCCATCAGTGAACGTGCGAGCGGGGGGGTAGTAGATACGCAGTATTTT	CAISERASGGVVDTQYF	TRBJ2-3	once	TRBV10-3	TRBD2
TGTGCCAGCAGTCGGCAGCGAGACCAAGAGACCCAGTACTTC	CASSRQRDQETQYF	TRBJ2-5	once	TRBV2	-
TGTGCCAGCAGCTTACTAGCAACGGGGGAGACCCAGTACTTC	CASSLLATGETQYF	TRBJ2-5	-	TRBV7-9	-
TGTGCCAGCAGCGGGGGATACAATTCACCCCTCCACTTT	CASSGGYNSPLHF	TRBJ1-6	-	TRBV2	-